The TCR beta chain described here comes from a study of neurological immune-mediated disorders. In this sample, this clonotype turned up many times. Its antigen remains unknown. Study results and limitations: Healthy controls had more TCR clonal expansion than multiple sclerosis, which showed the least, whereas HTLV-1-associated myelopathy showed the most. Sharing of CDR3 amino acid sequences among expanded clones across subjects was absent, suggesting private repertoires in all groups.

The cDNA was synthesized by means of template-switch 5'RACE, which was carried out with 10-nucleotide random UMIs. TCRdb re-called the 5' RACE reads with MiXCR, one entry per CDR3 protein. The profile shows under 50,000 distinct CDR3 sequences, around 12% of them singletons. Time point defined: longitudinal time-point 2. Stored at -80 C, 2 million PBMCs were the source of the unsorted libraries. V gave up 6 bases and J gave up 3 bases; unmatched junction bases: 8. The CDR3 runs 15 residues. This TCR was sampled from a male donor with HTLV-1-associated myelopathy (HAM/TSP). The rearrangement links TRBV12-3 or TRBV12-4 to TRBJ2-7, with TRBD1 matching over 10 bases. What was sequenced was PBMCs. CDR3 region: CASRTGTGVSYEQYF. CDR3 coding DNA: TGTGCCAGCAGAACCGGGACAGGGGTAAGCTACGAGCAGTACTTC.